This T cell receptor beta chain was sequenced in a study of shared clonotypes between healthy human individuals. Points from the study as a whole: Sharing of clonotypes among donors was expected to vary with sequencing depth.

Between the trimmed V and J ends, which lost 1 base and 2 bases, there was a span of 6 bases. Germline CDR1 and CDR2: SGHAT and FQNNGV. The CDR3 totals 14 residues. Repertoires were generated with immunoSEQ multiplex PCR, while TCRdb's copy carries only in-frame clones and drops some. The table lists around 440,000 clones, more than 70% of them singletons. A single count supports this clone. Antigen specificity is unknown. This clonotype was sampled from a woman between 40 and 50 years old in good health. Some clones in this sample may be carry-over from other donors' samples. This chain uses TRBV11-2 with TRBJ1-3, with D hard to call. Source material: PBMCs. For the CDR3, the DNA is TGTGCCAGCAGCTTAGCAGGAGCTGGAAACACCATATATTTT. This sequence encodes CASSLAGAGNTIYF. Variable domain in full (rest from reference TRBV11-2 and TRBJ1-3): EAGVAQSPRYKIIEKRQSVAFWCNPISGHATLYWYQQILGQGPKLLIQFQNNGVVDDSQLPKDRFSAERLKGVDSTLKIQPAKLEDSAVYLCASSLAGAGNTIYFGEGSWLTVV.